This T cell receptor beta chain was recovered during a study of blood T cell repertoires in COVID-19. Study-wide background: The United States, Italy and Spain provided the acute and convalescent COVID-19 samples. Nucleic acid was either cDNA or gDNA, and it came from T cells, B-cell-depleted T cells, or PBMCs.

The CDR3 is 14 amino acids. With 8 bases clipped from V and 6 bases from J, the junction kept 8 bases outside the gene matches. Germline loops: CDR1 SNHLY, CDR2 FYNNEI. The authors' processing: Estimation of nucleated cell counts relied on the amplification of reference gene primers. TCRdb's table, derived via immunoSEQ multiplex PCR, lists solely in-frame clones and lacks some. V, J and clone size are those of that table, while D and trimming were read from the DNA. The repertoire includes 120,000 or so clones, approximately 80% of them detected once, and about 6.6% sits in the top ten. The chain carries TRBV2 and TRBJ2-1, with 9 positions matching TRBD1. This TCR came from a man aged 65-85 years with acute or convalescent COVID-19. Sequenced input: peripheral blood. The DNA of the CDR3 is TGTGCCAGCGTCCGGGACAGGGTGGCCAATGAGCAGTTCTTC. Translating it yields CASVRDRVANEQFF.